The 30 T cell receptor beta chains reported below all come from one sample, sequenced in a study of T cell responses to AZD1222 COVID-19 vaccine. Repertoires were generated with immunoSEQ multiplex PCR, while TCRdb's copy carries only in-frame clones and drops some. Of some 94,000 clones listed, 70% to 90% are singletons. Sequenced material: peripheral blood, taken on day 0 of AZD1222 vaccination. Every receptor here comes from an adult in good health.

The chain has TRBV23-1 and TRBJ2-2, with 10 bases lining up with TRBD2. TRBV23-1 is an ORF, and what it does is uncertain. The V and J ends lost 1 base and 1 base, in that order; junction bases with no gene match: 0. This CDR3 has 16 amino acids. CDR3 in DNA: TGCGCCAGCAGTCAATTAGCGGGAGGGAACACCGGGGAGCTGTTTTTT. Residues: CASSQLAGGNTGELFF.

The CDR3 sequence is CASSYLGGSKNSPLHF. The CDR3 nucleotides are TGTGCCAGCAGCTATCTCGGGGGCTCAAAGAATTCACCCCTCCACTTT. The genes are TRBV7-2 and TRBJ1-6; a possible D gene is TRBD1 (6 bases). Between the trimmed V and J ends, which lost 4 bases and 7 bases, there was a span of 17 bases. Germline V gives CDR1 SGHTA, CDR2 FQGNSA. This CDR3 comprises 16 residues.

This clone was counted between two and nine times. This chain uses TRBV12-3 or TRBV12-4 with TRBJ2-5; unclear D gene. This CDR3 spans 11 amino acids. V lost 3 bases and J 4 bases, leaving 3 bases between the germline ends. CDR3 DNA: TGTGCCAGCAGTTTTTTAGAGACCCAGTACTTC. Amino acid sequence: CASSFLETQYF.

This chain connects TRBV19 to TRBJ1-2; D might be TRBD1 (6 bases). The CDR3 consists of 17 residues. In germline, CDR1 is LNHDA, CDR2 SQIVND (reference sequence). The ends were cut back, 6 bases at V and 0 bases at J, with 20 bases in the middle. DNA for the CDR3: TGTGCCAGTAGGTCGAAGACAGGCGGTGGGGCTAACTATGGCTACACCTTC. Amino acid sequence: CASRSKTGGGANYGYTF.

V and J are TRBV9 and TRBJ1-1; D call uncertain. CDR1 SGDLS and CDR2 YYNGEE come from the germline V gene. CDR3 length: 13 residues. The ends were cut back, 0 bases at V and 10 bases at J, with 13 bases in the middle. This CDR3 reads CASSVGDPGRAFF. CDR3 bases: TGTGCCAGCAGCGTAGGAGATCCCGGGAGAGCTTTCTTT.

The rearrangement joins TRBV7-9 to TRBJ1-4, with unresolved D. The CDR3 runs 14 residues. Deletions cut 7 bases from V and 3 bases from J, with 12 bases between. Germline-derived CDR1 and CDR2 are SEHNR and FQNEAQ (reference sequence). The CDR3, as DNA: TGTGCCAGCATAGGGTTTCAGGCTAATGAAAAACTGTTTTTT. It codes for CASIGFQANEKLFF.

This clone was seen a single time. The chain has TRBV11-3 and TRBJ1-3, with 8 bases fitting TRBD1. The V gene's germline CDR1 is SGHNT and CDR2 YENEEA. The CDR3 is made up of 17 amino acids. With 3 bases clipped from V and 0 bases from J, the junction kept 7 bases outside the gene matches. DNA of the CDR3: TGTGCCAGCAGCTTCCGCTCAACAGGGGGCTCTGGAAACACCATATATTTT. Residues: CASSFRSTGGSGNTIYF.

V and J are TRBV5-1 and TRBJ1-6; D unresolved. CDR1 is SGHRS, CDR2 YFSETQ, per germline. This CDR3 has 16 amino acids. Trimming cost V 4 bases and J 9 bases, with 20 bases left between them. The CDR3 here is CASSQSRGEGLSPLHF. CDR3 bases: TGCGCCAGCAGCCAAAGCCGGGGTGAGGGCCTTTCACCCCTCCACTTT.

CDR3 sequence (DNA): TGTGCCAGCAGCGCCGAGGGGGGCAATCAGCCCCAGCATTTT. It codes for CASSAEGGNQPQHF. The chain links TRBV27 to TRBJ1-5; perhaps TRBD1 as D (6 bases). Trimming removed 6 bases at V and 2 bases at J, with 11 bases between. In germline, CDR1 is MNHEY, CDR2 SMNVEV (reference sequence). The CDR3 has 14 residues.

This chain connects TRBV13 to TRBJ1-3; TRBD1 aligns across 7 bases. Germline V gene data show CDR1 as PRHDT and CDR2 as FYEKMQ (reference sequence). The CDR3 spans 15 residues. Germline trimming cut 5 bases from V and 0 bases from J; bases unmatched to any gene: 4. Written as DNA, the CDR3 is TGTGCCAGCAGCCGTCGACAGGGCTCTGGAAACACCATATATTTT. It translates to CASSRRQGSGNTIYF.

The gene calls are TRBV7-9 and TRBJ2-7; no reliable D call. Trimming removed 5 bases from V and 2 bases from J, with 13 bases in between. Germline values: CDR1 SEHNR, CDR2 FQNEAQ (reference sequence). CDR3 length: 14 amino acids. The CDR3 region is CASSPPARPYEQYV. The CDR3 bases are TGTGCCAGCAGCCCTCCGGCCAGGCCCTACGAGCAGTACGTC.

This clone was seen a handful of times. The chain is built from TRBV5-6 and TRBJ2-5; 8 bases align to TRBD1. This CDR3 is built from 16 residues. From germline, CDR1 is SGHDT and CDR2 YYEEEE. Trimming at V came to 4 bases and at J to 2 bases, leaving 10 bases not matched to a gene. The CDR3 spells CASSAIDRGPQETQYF. In DNA, the CDR3 is TGTGCCAGCAGCGCCATCGACAGGGGACCACAAGAGACCCAGTACTTC.

V usage is TRBV5-4 and J usage is TRBJ1-5, with D possibly being TRBD1 (6 bases). The CDR3 has 15 residues. The germline gives CDR1 SGHNT, CDR2 YYREEE (reference sequence). Between the trimmed V and J ends, which lost 4 bases and 4 bases, there was a span of 15 bases. The CDR3 nucleotides read TGTGCCAGCAGCCTGGATTTAACAGGGAATCAGCCCCAGCATTTT. Translating gives CASSLDLTGNQPQHF.

The chain links TRBV12-3 or TRBV12-4 to TRBJ1-2, with D uncertain. The CDR3 loop spans 13 amino acids. The germline V and J ends were trimmed by 8 bases and 8 bases, with 18 bases remaining between them. DNA for the CDR3: TGTGCCAGCTCTCCGGTTTCGGGTTGGGGCTACACCTTC. Its translation: CASSPVSGWGYTF.

The chain links TRBV29-1 to TRBJ2-1; D is uncertain. The CDR3 is 10 residues long. V lost 7 bases and J lost 4, with 5 bases in between. CDR1 SQVTM and CDR2 ANQGSEA come from the germline V gene. CDR3 amino acids: CSGEYNEQFF. The CDR3 DNA reads as TGCAGCGGAGAATACAATGAGCAGTTCTTC.

V usage is TRBV6-5 and J usage is TRBJ2-1; tentative D call: TRBD2 (6 bases). V gave up 6 bases and J gave up 5 bases, with 17 bases separating them. Germline V CDR1 and CDR2: MNHEY, SVGAGI. This CDR3 has 15 residues. This CDR3 is CASRPQRVGDNEQFF. The CDR3 DNA is TGTGCCAGCAGGCCGCAGCGGGTAGGGGACAATGAGCAGTTCTTC.

This clone has just a few counts. V is TRBV6-2 or TRBV6-3 and J is TRBJ1-4, with TRBD1 matching over 7 bases. This CDR3 is 15 amino acids long. V gave up 5 bases and J gave up 8 bases; unmatched junction bases: 11. Germline values: CDR1 MNHEY, CDR2 SVGEGT. The CDR3 protein is CASSESTGTEEKLFF. CDR3 coding DNA: TGTGCCAGCAGTGAGTCAACCGGGACAGAAGAAAAACTGTTTTTT.

V and J are TRBV11-2 and TRBJ2-4, with TRBD1 matching over 7 bases. The CDR3 loop spans 15 amino acids. Germline lookup yields CDR1 SGHAT and CDR2 FQNNGV. Unmatched junction bases numbered 5, after V lost 3 bases and J lost 3 bases. CDR3 coding DNA: TGTGCCAGCAGCTTGCACACAGGGGTCAAAAACATTCAGTACTTC. Encoded protein: CASSLHTGVKNIQYF.

The rearrangement uses TRBV7-9 and TRBJ2-3; D is ambiguous. The germline gives CDR1 SEHNR, CDR2 FQNEAQ (reference sequence). Deletions cut 1 base from V and 0 bases from J, with 14 bases between. This CDR3 has 17 residues. CDR3 nucleotide sequence: TGTGCCAGCAGCTTAGTACCTGGTCGATCAAGCACAGATACGCAGTATTTT. It is translated as CASSLVPGRSSTDTQYF.

The gene calls are TRBV11-2 and TRBJ1-1; D is possibly TRBD1 (6 bases). The V and J ends lost 5 bases and 5 bases respectively, with 18 bases between them. Per germline, CDR1 SGHAT and CDR2 FQNNGV. The length of the CDR3 is 15 residues. The CDR3 sequence is CASSPREGGGTEAFF. Written as DNA, the CDR3 is TGTGCCAGCAGCCCCCGAGAGGGGGGGGGAACTGAAGCTTTCTTT.

The rearrangement joins TRBV11-2 to TRBJ1-3; D unresolved. The CDR3 is made up of 15 amino acids. CDR1 and CDR2 (germline): SGHAT, FQNNGV. Trimming removed 3 bases at V and 0 bases at J, with 9 bases between. As DNA, the CDR3 is TGTGCCAGCAGCTTTCTGCCGATCTCTGGAAACACCATATATTTT. This translates into CASSFLPISGNTIYF.

The gene calls are TRBV7-2 and TRBJ1-2, with D uncertain. The V gene's germline CDR1 is SGHTA and CDR2 FQGNSA. The V end was cut by 2 bases, the J end by 4 bases, with 11 bases between. The CDR3 is made up of 14 amino acids. CDR3 DNA sequence: TGTGCCAGCAGCTTACCCCGGACTCTCTATGGCTACACCTTC. Protein: CASSLPRTLYGYTF.

This clone occurred a few times. The chain employs TRBV5-5 and TRBJ1-1, with D possibly matching TRBD1 (6 bases). This CDR3 comprises 13 residues. The V and J ends lost 1 base and 8 bases respectively, with 12 bases between them. CDR1 and CDR2 from the germline V gene are SGHKS and YYEKEE (reference sequence). In DNA form, the CDR3 reads TGTGCCAGCAGCTTGACTACAGGGTTGGAAGCTTTCTTT. Amino acid sequence: CASSLTTGLEAFF.

This clone was observed a single time. This rearrangement joins TRBV10-3 to TRBJ1-1, with D possibly being TRBD1 (5 bases). CDR1 and CDR2 from the germline V gene are ENHRY and SYGVKD. CDR3 length equals 13 residues. The V and J ends lost 7 bases and 2 bases respectively, with 11 bases between them. The CDR3 sequence: CAITGGFNTEAFF. For the CDR3, the DNA is TGTGCCATCACGGGGGGGTTCAACACTGAAGCTTTCTTT.

The CDR3 DNA reads as TGTGCCAGCAGCTCATTCAAAGGCTCCCTCCACTTT. Its protein is CASSSFKGSLHF. The rearrangement links TRBV11-3 to TRBJ1-6; the D is unclear. Germline CDR1 reads SGHNT; CDR2 reads YENEEA. The CDR3 length is 12 residues. V lost 4 bases and J 14 bases, leaving 12 bases between the germline ends.

J is TRBJ2-7 and V is TRBV5-5; D is undetermined. This CDR3 has 16 residues. The V end lost 0 bases, the J end lost 2 bases, and 15 bases lay between the germline ends. Germline V gene data show CDR1 as SGHKS and CDR2 as YYEKEE (reference sequence). CDR3 in amino acids: CASSLGRVKGTYEQYF. CDR3 DNA sequence: TGTGCCAGCAGCTTGGGCCGGGTTAAAGGCACCTACGAGCAGTACTTC. Looking up the rest from reference TRBV5-5 and TRBJ2-7 gives the full variable domain: DAGVTQSPTHLIKTRGQQVTLRCSPISGHKSVSWYQQVLGQGPQFIFQYYEKEERGRGNFPDRFSARQFPNYSSELNVNALLLGDSALYLCASSLGRVKGTYEQYFGPGTRLTVT.

The V and J genes are TRBV7-6 and TRBJ1-3, with unresolved D. Trimming pared 4 bases from V and 4 bases from J, leaving 14 bases between. Germline CDR1 is SGHVS and CDR2 is FNYEAQ. The CDR3 totals 15 residues. CDR3 amino acids: CASSSSASGGNTIYF. CDR3 sequence (DNA): TGTGCCAGCAGCTCTAGCGCTAGCGGGGGAAACACCATATATTTT.

The J gene is TRBJ1-2, the V gene TRBV27; weak D call: TRBD1 (6 bases). This CDR3 comprises 14 residues. Germline CDR1 and CDR2: MNHEY and SMNVEV (reference sequence). V was clipped by 6 bases and J by 7 bases, with 18 bases between them. In DNA form, the CDR3 reads TGTGCCAGCAGACCCCTAACAGGGTGGATTGGCTACACCTTC. This encodes CASRPLTGWIGYTF.

The chain employs TRBV7-9 and TRBJ2-7; no reliable D call. Deletions cut 5 bases from V and 7 bases from J, with 18 bases between. The CDR3 runs 14 residues. The V gene's germline CDR1 is SEHNR and CDR2 FQNEAQ (reference sequence). Here the CDR3 DNA reads TGTGCCAGCAGCGCCCCAGCCGGGTCCCTGGAGCAGTACTTC. Amino acids: CASSAPAGSLEQYF.

The chain recombines TRBV5-5 with TRBJ1-6; D not resolved. V lost 0 bases to trimming and J lost 4 bases, with 17 bases between them. Per the germline V gene, CDR1 is SGHKS and CDR2 is YYEKEE (reference sequence). This CDR3 has 18 residues. CDR3 amino acids: CASSLVGRVHPYNSPLHF. The CDR3, as DNA: TGTGCCAGCAGCTTGGTCGGCAGAGTGCATCCTTATAATTCACCCCTCCACTTT.